This T cell receptor (beta chain) was sequenced during a study of blood T cell repertoires in COVID-19. Repertoires were generated with immunoSEQ multiplex PCR, while TCRdb's copy carries only in-frame clones and drops some. The profile shows more than 110,000 clones, just under 90% of them singletons. The CDR3 loop spans 14 amino acids. V was pared by 0 bases and J by 7 bases, with 9 bases between. Germline-derived CDR1 and CDR2 are MNHEY and SVGAGI. The clonotype comes from a woman of 80 years or more with acute or convalescent COVID-19. Sequenced material: peripheral blood. This chain links TRBV6-5 with TRBJ1-4; D is ambiguous. In DNA form, the CDR3 reads TGTGCCAGCAGTTACTCGTACCTCGGTGAAAAACTGTTTTTT. This translates into CASSYSYLGEKLFF.